The sequence of this T cell receptor beta chain was determined in a study of identical twins. A single record per CDR3 protein comes from TCRdb applying MiXCR to the 5' RACE reads. The sample carries 500,000 or so distinct CDR3 sequences, around 20% recorded once. This clonotype was seen a handful of times. The same sample was also used in a study of T cells expressing NK-cell markers.

The sequence was obtained from a woman aged 18-30 years in good health. Sequencing input: CD4+ T cells sorted from blood.

CDR3 bases: TGTGCCAGCAGCCAAGATCGGGGGGGTCATTACGAGCAGTACTTC. Amino acids: CASSQDRGGHYEQYF. J is TRBJ2-7 and V is TRBV4-2, with 8 positions matching TRBD2. CDR3 length equals 15 residues. With 0 bases clipped from V and 4 bases from J, the junction kept 5 bases outside the gene matches. Germline V gene lookup returns CDR1 LGHNA and CDR2 YNFKEQ.